The rows below give T cell receptor beta chains drawn from one sample of a study of blood T cell repertoires in COVID-19. Profiling relied on immunoSEQ multiplex PCR, and the TCRdb table lists in-frame clones only, not all of them. The table records approximately 250,000 clones, around 86% of them present only once. The specimen was peripheral blood. The receptors derive from a man younger than 35 with active or convalescent COVID-19. Both conserved end residues are part of each CDR3. Fields, in order: D gene, J gene, clone size, CDR3 length, V gene, CDR3 DNA, CDR3 protein. D genes are given only for firm matches. Size values are once, few and many counts, or a class for expanded clones, and some rows have none.

>TRBD2|TRBJ2-1|.|18|TRBV30
TGTGCCTGGAGTGGGGACAGCGGGGGGCCGAGCTCCTACAATGAGCAGTTCTTC
CAWSGDSGGPSSYNEQFF
>TRBD2|TRBJ2-1|once|16|TRBV27
TGTGCCAGCAGTTTGATGACTAGCGGGGGACCCAATGAGCAGTTCTTC
CASSLMTSGGPNEQFF
>TRBD1|TRBJ2-7|.|15|TRBV7-9
TGTGCCAGCAGCTCATTAGGGACAGGTTCTTTCGAGCAGTACTTC
CASSSLGTGSFEQYF
>.|TRBJ2-7|.|14|TRBV5-6
TGTGCCAGCAGCTTAGAGGGACTGCCCTACGAGCAGTACTTC
CASSLEGLPYEQYF
>TRBD2|TRBJ2-1|.|14|TRBV29-1
TGCAGCGTAAGACTAGCGGGTCTACACAATGAGCAGTTCTTC
CSVRLAGLHNEQFF
>.|TRBJ2-7|.|15|TRBV5-1
TGCGCCAGCAGCACCAACCGGGACACCGGCCACGAGCAGTACTTC
CASSTNRDTGHEQYF
>TRBD1|TRBJ2-5|.|14|TRBV6-5
TGTGCCAGCAGTTTACAGGGGAACCAAGAGACCCAGTACTTC
CASSLQGNQETQYF
>TRBD2|TRBJ2-2|once|17|TRBV9
TGTGCCAGCAGCTCACCCCTAGCGGGGGTGAACACCGGGGAGCTGTTTTTT
CASSSPLAGVNTGELFF
>TRBD2|TRBJ2-2|.|15|TRBV27
TGTGCCAGCATCCCACTAGCGGGGGGCCCCGGGGAGCTGTTTTTT
CASIPLAGGPGELFF
>.|TRBJ2-2|.|17|TRBV7-3
TGTGCCAGCAGCTTTAGTTCTTCGGGTCCGAACACCGGGGAGCTGTTTTTT
CASSFSSSGPNTGELFF
>TRBD1|TRBJ2-7|.|15|TRBV5-1
TGCGCCAGCAGCTTGGGGACAGGGGGCTCCTACGAGCAGTACTTC
CASSLGTGGSYEQYF
>.|TRBJ1-6|.|13|TRBV5-1
TGCGCCAGCAGCCGGGTCCAAAATTCACCCCTCCACTTT
CASSRVQNSPLHF
>TRBD2|TRBJ2-3|.|15|TRBV7-9
TGTGCCAGCAGCTTACTAGCGGGGGGCAGGGATACGCAGTATTTT
CASSLLAGGRDTQYF
>.|TRBJ2-3|.|13|TRBV5-1
TGCGCCAGCAGCTTGTCGGGCACAGATACGCAGTATTTT
CASSLSGTDTQYF
>.|TRBJ1-5|.|13|TRBV15
TGTGCCACCTGCCAGGGCTCCTATCAGCCCCAGCATTTT
CATCQGSYQPQHF
>TRBD2|TRBJ2-1|.|14|TRBV6-5
TGTGCCACCACCCGGGTCAGCGGGGACAATGAGCAGTTCTTC
CATTRVSGDNEQFF
>.|TRBJ1-5|.|14|TRBV5-4
TGTGCCAGCAGCTCGGGAGAGCTTGGTCAGCCCCAGCATTTT
CASSSGELGQPQHF
>.|TRBJ1-2|.|14|TRBV7-2
TGTGCCAGCAGCTCAGTAGAAGGGGCTCGCGGCTACACCTTC
CASSSVEGARGYTF
>TRBD2|TRBJ2-3|.|15|TRBV4-2
TGTGCCAGCAGCCTAGGGATCCGGGGGGAAGGTACGCAGTATTTT
CASSLGIRGEGTQYF
>.|TRBJ1-5|once|17|TRBV28
TGTGCCAGCAGTTCAGCACAGGGTTCTCTGCGCAATCAGCCCCAGCATTTT
CASSSAQGSLRNQPQHF
>.|TRBJ2-7|.|13|TRBV11-2
TGTGCCAGCAGCCTAGTGGCGGGAAACGAGCAGTACTTC
CASSLVAGNEQYF
>.|TRBJ2-5|many|12|TRBV29-1
TGCAGCGTTGAATACCAGGCAGAGACCCAGTACTTC
CSVEYQAETQYF
>.|TRBJ2-5|many|16|TRBV2
TGTGCCAGCAGTGGAGCCCTGACTAGTATGGGGGAGACCCAGTACTTC
CASSGALTSMGETQYF
>.|TRBJ1-5|.|17|TRBV18
TGTGCCAGCTCAGCTGGTTTTGGGGGGGACACCCATCAGCCCCAGCATTTT
CASSAGFGGDTHQPQHF
>TRBD1|TRBJ2-7|.|13|TRBV6-5
TGTGCCAGCACCCAAGACAGGGCGGGCGAGCAGTACTTC
CASTQDRAGEQYF
>.|TRBJ2-7|.|13|TRBV18
TGTGCCAGCTCACTCGCGGGGACCTACGAGCAGTACTTC
CASSLAGTYEQYF
>.|TRBJ1-1|.|14|TRBV29-1
TGCAGCGTCCTACTACATGGACTAGGGACTGAAGCTTTCTTT
CSVLLHGLGTEAFF
>TRBD1|TRBJ2-6|.|14|TRBV3-1/TRBV3-2
TGTGCCAGCAGACAGGGGACTGGGGCCAACGTCCTGACTTTC
CASRQGTGANVLTF
>TRBD1|TRBJ2-2|.|16|TRBV5-1
TGCGCCAGCAGCTTGGCAGGACAGGGGAATACCGGGGAGCTGTTTTTT
CASSLAGQGNTGELFF
>TRBD2|TRBJ2-7|.|15|TRBV7-3
TGTGCCAGCAGTCCGGGACTAGCGGACTCCTACGAGCAGTACTTC
CASSPGLADSYEQYF
>TRBD2|TRBJ2-2|few|15|TRBV4-3
TGCGCCAGCAAGTCTAGCGGGAGCGGTACCGGGGAGCTGTTTTTT
CASKSSGSGTGELFF
>.|TRBJ2-2|.|16|TRBV5-8
TGTGCCAGCAGCTTGGCAAGTAGCAGATACACCGGGGAGCTGTTTTTT
CASSLASSRYTGELFF
>.|TRBJ1-3|.|15|TRBV6-5
TGTGCCAGCAGGAATCAGGGAATAGCTGGAAACACCATATATTTT
CASRNQGIAGNTIYF
>.|TRBJ2-2|.|13|TRBV5-1
TGCGCCAGCAGGGCCGAGGACACCGGGGAGCTGTTTTTT
CASRAEDTGELFF
>.|TRBJ1-5|few|14|TRBV19
TGTGCCACCTCAAATGGACTCCGACATCAGCCCCAGCATTTT
CATSNGLRHQPQHF
>.|TRBJ1-1|once|15|TRBV30
TGTGCCTGGAGGGGGTATGAGGGAACCAACACTGAAGCTTTCTTT
CAWRGYEGTNTEAFF
>.|TRBJ1-5|.|14|TRBV5-6
TGTGCCAGCAGCCCACAAGGGGCTACGGGGCCCCAGCATTTT
CASSPQGATGPQHF
>.|TRBJ1-6|.|16|TRBV7-2
TGTGCCAGCAGCCTTGTGCGGGGGCCCGGATCATCACCCCTCCACTTT
CASSLVRGPGSSPLHF
>TRBD1|TRBJ2-5|.|13|TRBV9
TGTGCCAGCAGCGAGACAGGGATAGAGACCCAGTACTTC
CASSETGIETQYF
>.|TRBJ2-3|.|13|TRBV29-1
TGCAGCGTCAGGGCAGGGGACACAGATACGCAGTATTTT
CSVRAGDTDTQYF
>TRBD1|TRBJ1-5|.|15|TRBV12-5
TGTGCTAGTGGCTGGGACAGGGAAGGCAATCAGCCCCAGCATTTT
CASGWDREGNQPQHF
>TRBD2|TRBJ2-5|.|16|TRBV4-1
TGCGCCAGCAGCCAAGAGGTGGAGACTAGCGGGGGGGCACGGCACTTC
CASSQEVETSGGARHF
>.|TRBJ1-5|few|16|TRBV5-5
TGTGCCAGCAGCCACGGGGACTCCCGAAGCAATCAGCCCCAGCATTTT
CASSHGDSRSNQPQHF